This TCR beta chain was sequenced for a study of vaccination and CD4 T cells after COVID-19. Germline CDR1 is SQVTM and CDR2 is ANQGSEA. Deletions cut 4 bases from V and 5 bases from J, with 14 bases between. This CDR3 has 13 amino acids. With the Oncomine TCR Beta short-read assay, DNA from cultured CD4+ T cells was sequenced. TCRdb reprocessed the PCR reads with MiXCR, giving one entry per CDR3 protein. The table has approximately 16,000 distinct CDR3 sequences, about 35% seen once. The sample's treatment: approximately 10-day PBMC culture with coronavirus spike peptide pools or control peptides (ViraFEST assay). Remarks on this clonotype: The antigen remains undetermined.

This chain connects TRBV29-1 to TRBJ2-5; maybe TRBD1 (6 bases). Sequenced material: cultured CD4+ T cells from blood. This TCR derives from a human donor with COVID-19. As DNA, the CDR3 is TGCAGCGTTGGACTCAGGGGATGGGAGACCCAGTACTTC. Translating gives CSVGLRGWETQYF.